This T cell receptor beta chain derives from a study of blood T cells in healthy people across ages. At the level of the study: Template switching captured about one barcoded beta molecule per two T cells.

V lost 6 bases and J lost 1; bases outside the gene matches: 6. The CDR3 totals 14 residues. CDR1 is SQVTM, CDR2 ANQGSEA, per germline. Then a second PCR, running about 7 to 11 cycles, was carried out with a sample-barcoded 5' primer and a J-beta primer mix. TCRdb reprocessed the 5' RACE reads with MiXCR, giving one entry per CDR3 protein. This repertoire shows approximately 1.5 million distinct CDR3 sequences, 30% to 40% found once; its top ten account for approximately 11%. What was sequenced was blood. This receptor was obtained from a woman aged 30 to 39 in good health. The chain recombines TRBV29-1 with TRBJ1-1; 9 bases fit TRBD1. Here the CDR3 DNA reads TGCAGCGTCAGGCGGGACAGGGCGAACACTGAAGCTTTCTTT. Its protein product is CSVRRDRANTEAFF.